The 16 T cell receptor beta chains below were found in one sample sequenced in a study of blood T cell repertoires in COVID-19. Measured with immunoSEQ multiplex PCR; TCRdb has only the in-frame clones, and not every one. Here the sample spans roughly 260,000 clones, approximately 86% being singletons. The sequenced sample consisted of peripheral blood. The receptors shown here come from a woman aged 45 to 65 who had recovered from COVID-19.

J is TRBJ2-7 and V is TRBV3-1 (or the pseudogene TRBV3-2); D is possibly TRBD1 (5 bases). The CDR3 is 11 amino acids. CDR1 and CDR2 (germline): LGHDT, YNNKEL (reference sequence). Trimming removed 8 bases from V and 7 bases from J, with 12 bases in between. The CDR3 is CASGTGLEQYF. CDR3 nucleotide sequence: TGTGCCAGCGGTACAGGTCTTGAGCAGTACTTC.

The rearrangement uses TRBV15 and TRBJ2-7, with 7 bases aligning to TRBD2. This CDR3 is built from 19 residues. The ends lost 3 bases at V and 6 bases at J; junction bases unmatched: 23. Germline V gene lookup returns CDR1 LNHNV and CDR2 YYDKDF (reference sequence). The CDR3 bases are TGTGCCACCAGCAGTTCGTCAGGCCGCGGGAGAGGTACATGGGCCGAGCAGTACTTC. Encoded protein: CATSSSSGRGRGTWAEQYF.

This chain joins TRBV2 and TRBJ1-2; D might be TRBD1 (6 bases). CDR3 length: 13 amino acids. CDR1 and CDR2 from the germline V gene are SNHLY and FYNNEI. Trimming pared 8 bases from V and 0 bases from J, leaving 10 bases between. The CDR3 spells CASGGSSNYGYTF. CDR3 DNA sequence: TGTGCCAGCGGGGGCAGCTCTAACTATGGCTACACCTTC. The full variable domain, in which reference TRBV2 and TRBJ1-2 provide the parts outside the CDR3, is EPEVTQTPSHQVTQMGQEVILRCVPISNHLYFYWYRQILGQKVEFLVSFYNNEISEKSEIFDDQFSVERPDGSNFTLKIRSTKLEDSAMYFCASGGSSNYGYTFGSGTRLTVV.

This clone was found once. The chain carries TRBV27 and TRBJ2-7; a weak D match, TRBD2 (5 bases). CDR3 length: 15 amino acids. The germline CDR1 and CDR2 sequences are MNHEY and SMNVEV (reference sequence). Trimming took 6 bases from V and 3 from J, leaving 18 bases between them. The CDR3 DNA is TGTGCCAGCAGCGAAGGAGGTGCCTCGTACTACGAGCAGTACTTC. This encodes CASSEGGASYYEQYF.

The rearrangement joins TRBV2 to TRBJ2-1, with 7 bases aligning to TRBD2. The V gene end was trimmed by 0 bases and the J gene end by 1 base; junction bases not matched to a gene: 12. Germline V gene data show CDR1 as SNHLY and CDR2 as FYNNEI. This CDR3 comprises 19 residues. CDR3 DNA sequence: TGTGCCAGCAGTGAAGCGAGGGGACGACCCGGGAGGTCCTACAATGAGCAGTTCTTC. This translates into CASSEARGRPGRSYNEQFF.

V is TRBV30 and J is TRBJ1-1; possibly TRBD1 for D (5 bases). Trimming shortened V by 2 bases and J by 6 bases, and 7 bases separated the two germline ends. This CDR3 is 11 amino acids long. Germline lookup yields CDR1 GTSNPN and CDR2 SVGIG (reference sequence). CDR3 region: CAWSQTAEAFF. The DNA of the CDR3 is TGTGCCTGGAGTCAGACAGCTGAAGCTTTCTTT.

The rearrangement joins TRBV6-5 to TRBJ2-4, with D possibly matching TRBD1 (6 bases). This CDR3 contains 11 residues. The V gene's germline CDR1 is MNHEY and CDR2 SVGAGI. Trimming pared 2 bases from V and 10 bases from J, leaving 6 bases between. The CDR3 protein is CASSYGTIQYF. DNA of the CDR3: TGTGCCAGCAGTTACGGGACAATTCAGTACTTC.

The chain carries TRBV27 and TRBJ1-5; 8 bases line up with TRBD1. CDR1 MNHEY and CDR2 SMNVEV come from the germline V gene (reference sequence). The CDR3 totals 15 residues. V lost 6 bases to trimming and J lost 6 bases; unmatched junction nucleotides: 10. CDR3 loop: CASSRTGYAGQPQHF. In nucleotides, the CDR3 is TGTGCCAGCAGCCGGACAGGGTACGCTGGTCAGCCCCAGCATTTT.

In DNA form, the CDR3 reads TGCAGTGCTAGTGGGGGCGTGAACACTGAAGCTTTCTTT. Its translation is CSASGGVNTEAFF. J is TRBJ1-1 and V is TRBV20-1; possible D gene TRBD1, 6 bases. CDR3 size: 13 residues. Trimming removed 3 bases at V and 0 bases at J, with 8 bases between. Looked up from germline, CDR1 is DFQATT and CDR2 is SNEGSKA (reference sequence).

The chain recombines TRBV19 with TRBJ2-2, with TRBD1 matching 7 bases. Germline CDR1 reads LNHDA; CDR2 reads SQIVND (reference sequence). The CDR3 is 14 residues long. With V trimmed by 6 bases and J by 3 bases, 4 bases remained unmatched. The CDR3 DNA is TGTGCCAGTAGGGGAGACAGGGACACCGGGGAGCTGTTTTTT. The encoded protein is CASRGDRDTGELFF.

The chain uses TRBV7-2 and TRBJ2-7, with 11 bases lining up with TRBD2. Germline trimming cut 5 bases from V and 0 bases from J; bases unmatched to any gene: 9. This CDR3 has 17 amino acids. Germline CDR1 reads SGHTA; CDR2 reads FQGNSA. CDR3 loop: CASSRTLLAGDSYEQYF. DNA of the CDR3: TGTGCCAGCAGCCGCACCTTACTAGCGGGGGACTCCTACGAGCAGTACTTC.

The V call is TRBV5-1, the J call TRBJ2-5, with TRBD2 matching over 8 bases. Losses at the gene ends were 0 bases for V and 2 bases for J; bases not matched to a gene: 6. The CDR3 is 16 residues long. Germline-derived CDR1 and CDR2 are SGHRS and YFSETQ. The CDR3 sequence: CASSLGAGGRQETQYF. The CDR3 DNA reads as TGCGCCAGCAGCTTGGGTGCGGGGGGACGGCAAGAGACCCAGTACTTC.

The chain links TRBV18 to TRBJ1-4; D is perhaps TRBD1 (5 bases). Germline lookup yields CDR1 KGHSH and CDR2 LQKENI. Trimming left V 1 base short and J 7 bases short, with 10 bases between. The CDR3 runs to 14 residues. CDR3 sequence: CASSPQGMGEKLFF. The CDR3 nucleotides are TGTGCCAGCTCACCACAGGGGATGGGTGAAAAACTGTTTTTT.

The chain is built from TRBV6-4 and TRBJ2-1; 7 bases are a match to TRBD1. The CDR3 runs to 15 residues. V dropped 5 bases and J dropped 3; count of bases not matched to a gene: 7. CDR1 and CDR2 (germline): MRHNA, SNTAGT. CDR3 sequence: CASSLQGQGYNEQFF. The CDR3 bases are TGTGCCAGCAGTCTACAGGGGCAGGGCTACAATGAGCAGTTCTTC.

This sequence joins TRBV7-9 and TRBJ2-3; D is perhaps TRBD1 (6 bases). Germline assignment: CDR1 SEHNR and CDR2 FQNEAQ (reference sequence). V lost 1 base and J 5 bases, leaving 19 bases between the germline ends. The CDR3 sequence is 17 residues long. Written as DNA, the CDR3 is TGTGCCAGCAGCTTAGGATTTGGGACAAGGCTGAAAGATACGCAGTATTTT. It specifies CASSLGFGTRLKDTQYF.

CDR3 coding DNA: TGTGCCAGCAGTCGAGGGAGCGCGGGCAATCAGCCCCAGCATTTT. Translating it yields CASSRGSAGNQPQHF. The chain carries TRBV28 and TRBJ1-5, with D unclear. The V gene's germline CDR1 is MDHEN and CDR2 SYDVKM. The V end was cut by 5 bases, the J end by 2 bases, with 13 bases between. The CDR3 spans 15 residues.